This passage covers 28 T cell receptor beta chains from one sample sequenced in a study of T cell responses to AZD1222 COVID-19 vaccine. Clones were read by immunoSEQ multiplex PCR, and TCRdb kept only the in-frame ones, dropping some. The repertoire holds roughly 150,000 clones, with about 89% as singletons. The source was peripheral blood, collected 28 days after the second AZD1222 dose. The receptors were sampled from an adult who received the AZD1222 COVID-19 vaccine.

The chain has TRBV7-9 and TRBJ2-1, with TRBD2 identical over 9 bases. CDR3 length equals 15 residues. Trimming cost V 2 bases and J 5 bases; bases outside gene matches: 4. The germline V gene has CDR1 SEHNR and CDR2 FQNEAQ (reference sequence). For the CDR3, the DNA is TGTGCCAGCAGCTTAATCAGCGGGAGGAACAATGAGCAGTTCTTC. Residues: CASSLISGRNNEQFF.

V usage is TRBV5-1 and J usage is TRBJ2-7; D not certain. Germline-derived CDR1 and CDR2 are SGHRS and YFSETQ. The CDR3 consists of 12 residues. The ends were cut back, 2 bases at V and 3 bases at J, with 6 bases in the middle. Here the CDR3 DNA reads TGCGCCAGCAGCTTAAGTCTCTACGAGCAGTACTTC. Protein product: CASSLSLYEQYF.

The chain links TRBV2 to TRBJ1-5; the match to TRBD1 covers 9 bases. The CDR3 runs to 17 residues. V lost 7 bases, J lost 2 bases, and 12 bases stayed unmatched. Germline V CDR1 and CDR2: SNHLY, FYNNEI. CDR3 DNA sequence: TGTGCCAGCAAGGGGGACAGGGTCTCTGTCCGCAATCAGCCCCAGCATTTT. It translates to CASKGDRVSVRNQPQHF.

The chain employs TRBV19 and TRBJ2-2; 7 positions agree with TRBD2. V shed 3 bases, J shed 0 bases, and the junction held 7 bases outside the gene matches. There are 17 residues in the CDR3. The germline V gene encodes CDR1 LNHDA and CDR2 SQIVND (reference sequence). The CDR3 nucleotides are TGTGCCAGTAGTATGGAAGCGGGGCTACCGAACACCGGGGAGCTGTTTTTT. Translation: CASSMEAGLPNTGELFF. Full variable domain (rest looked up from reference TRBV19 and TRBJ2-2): DGGITQSPKYLFRKEGQNVTLSCEQNLNHDAMYWYRQDPGQGLRLIYYSQIVNDFQKGDIAEGYSVSREKKESFPLTVTSAQKNPTAFYLCASSMEAGLPNTGELFFGEGSRLTVL.

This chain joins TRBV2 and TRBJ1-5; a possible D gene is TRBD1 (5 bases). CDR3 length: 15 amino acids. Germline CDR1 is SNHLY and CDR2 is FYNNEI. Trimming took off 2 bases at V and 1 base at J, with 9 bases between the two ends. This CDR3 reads CASSEMRGSNQPQHF. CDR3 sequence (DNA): TGTGCCAGCAGTGAAATGAGGGGCAGCAATCAGCCCCAGCATTTT.

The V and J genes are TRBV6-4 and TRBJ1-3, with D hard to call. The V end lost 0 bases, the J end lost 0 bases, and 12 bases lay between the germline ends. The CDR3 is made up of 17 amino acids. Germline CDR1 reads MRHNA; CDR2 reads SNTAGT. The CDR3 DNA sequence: TGTGCCAGCAGTGACTCGAATCCGGGTTTCTCTGGAAACACCATATATTTT. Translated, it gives CASSDSNPGFSGNTIYF.

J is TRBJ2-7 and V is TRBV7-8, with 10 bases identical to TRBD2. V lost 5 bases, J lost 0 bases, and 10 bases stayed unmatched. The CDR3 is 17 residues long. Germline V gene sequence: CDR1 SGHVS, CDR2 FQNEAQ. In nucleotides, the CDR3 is TGTGCCAGCAGCCTGGGTCTAGCGGGAGCCGCCTCCTACGAGCAGTACTTC. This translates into CASSLGLAGAASYEQYF.

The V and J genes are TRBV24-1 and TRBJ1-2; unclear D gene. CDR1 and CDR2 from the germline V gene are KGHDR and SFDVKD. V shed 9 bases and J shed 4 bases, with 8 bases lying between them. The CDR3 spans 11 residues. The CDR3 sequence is CATSESYGYTF. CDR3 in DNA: TGTGCCACCTCCGAGAGCTATGGCTACACCTTC.

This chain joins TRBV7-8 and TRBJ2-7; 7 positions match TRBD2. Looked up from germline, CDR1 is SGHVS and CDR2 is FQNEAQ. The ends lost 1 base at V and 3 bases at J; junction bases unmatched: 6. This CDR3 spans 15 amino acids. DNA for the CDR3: TGTGCCAGCAGCTTAGAGGGACTACCCAGCTACGAGCAGTACTTC. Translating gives CASSLEGLPSYEQYF.

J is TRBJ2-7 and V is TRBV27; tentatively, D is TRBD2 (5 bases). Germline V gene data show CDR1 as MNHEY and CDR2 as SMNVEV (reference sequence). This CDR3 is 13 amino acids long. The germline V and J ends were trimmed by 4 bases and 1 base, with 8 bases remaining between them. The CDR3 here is CASSSRESYEQYF. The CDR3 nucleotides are TGTGCCAGCAGTTCTAGGGAGTCCTACGAGCAGTACTTC.

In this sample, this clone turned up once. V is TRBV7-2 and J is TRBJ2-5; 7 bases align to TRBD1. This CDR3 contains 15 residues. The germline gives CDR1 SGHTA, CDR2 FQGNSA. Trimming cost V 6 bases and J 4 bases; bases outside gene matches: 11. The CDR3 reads CASRWGQRTLETQYF. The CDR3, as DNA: TGTGCCAGCAGGTGGGGACAGAGAACCCTAGAGACCCAGTACTTC.

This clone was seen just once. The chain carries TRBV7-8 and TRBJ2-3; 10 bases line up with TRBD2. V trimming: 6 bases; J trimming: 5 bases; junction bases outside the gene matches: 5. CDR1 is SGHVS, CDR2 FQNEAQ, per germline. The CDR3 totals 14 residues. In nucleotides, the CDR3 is TGTGCCAGCAGGAGCGGGGGGGCGATAGATACGCAGTATTTT. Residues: CASRSGGAIDTQYF.

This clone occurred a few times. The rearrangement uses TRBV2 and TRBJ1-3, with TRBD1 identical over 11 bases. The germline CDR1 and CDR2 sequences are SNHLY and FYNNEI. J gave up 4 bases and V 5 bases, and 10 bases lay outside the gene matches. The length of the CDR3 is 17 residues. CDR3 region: CASSYSRTGGIGNTIYF. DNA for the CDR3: TGTGCCAGCAGTTACTCACGGACAGGGGGCATCGGAAACACCATATATTTT.

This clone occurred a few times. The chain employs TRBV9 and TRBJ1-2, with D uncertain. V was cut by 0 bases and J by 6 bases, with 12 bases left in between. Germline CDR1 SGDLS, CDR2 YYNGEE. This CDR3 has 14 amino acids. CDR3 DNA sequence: TGTGCCAGCAGCGTAGGGCAGCGGGCTCATGGCTACACCTTC. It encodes CASSVGQRAHGYTF. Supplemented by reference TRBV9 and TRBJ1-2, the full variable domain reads DSGVTQTPKHLITATGQRVTLRCSPRSGDLSVYWYQQSLDQGLQFLIQYYNGEERAKGNILERFSAQQFPDLHSELNLSSLELGDSALYFCASSVGQRAHGYTFGSGTRLTVV.

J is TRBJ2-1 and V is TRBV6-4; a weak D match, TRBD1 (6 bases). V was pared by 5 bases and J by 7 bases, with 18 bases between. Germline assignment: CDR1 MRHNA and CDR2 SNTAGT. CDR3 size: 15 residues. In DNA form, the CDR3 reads TGTGCCAGCAGTTCAGGGGTTGGGTCGCGGAATGAGCAGTTCTTC. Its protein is CASSSGVGSRNEQFF.

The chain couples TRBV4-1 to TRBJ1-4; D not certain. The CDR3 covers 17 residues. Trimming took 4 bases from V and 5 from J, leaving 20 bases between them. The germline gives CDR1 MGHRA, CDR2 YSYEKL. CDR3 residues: CASSPDEPPYSNEKLFF. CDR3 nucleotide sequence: TGCGCCAGCAGCCCCGATGAACCTCCATATTCGAATGAAAAACTGTTTTTT.

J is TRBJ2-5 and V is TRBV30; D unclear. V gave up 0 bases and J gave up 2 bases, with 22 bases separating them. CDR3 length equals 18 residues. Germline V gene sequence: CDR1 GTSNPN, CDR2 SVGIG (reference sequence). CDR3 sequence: CAWSVGPLKDLLQETQYF. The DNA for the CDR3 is TGTGCCTGGAGTGTAGGACCGTTGAAAGACCTACTTCAAGAGACCCAGTACTTC. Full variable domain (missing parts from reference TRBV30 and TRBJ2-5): SQTIHQWPATLVQPVGSPLSLECTVEGTSNPNLYWYRQAAGRGLQLLFYSVGIGQISSEVPQNLSASRPQDRQFILSSKKLLLSDSGFYLCAWSVGPLKDLLQETQYFGPGTRLLVL.

CDR3 region: CASSPPAGTQKQETQYF. CDR3 bases: TGTGCCAGCAGCCCCCCCGCGGGGACACAAAAACAAGAGACCCAGTACTTC. The chain uses TRBV13 and TRBJ2-5, with D perhaps assigned TRBD1 or TRBD2 (6 bases each). The CDR3 is 17 amino acids. Trimming took 5 bases from V and 2 from J, leaving 21 bases between them. Germline loops: CDR1 PRHDT, CDR2 FYEKMQ (reference sequence).

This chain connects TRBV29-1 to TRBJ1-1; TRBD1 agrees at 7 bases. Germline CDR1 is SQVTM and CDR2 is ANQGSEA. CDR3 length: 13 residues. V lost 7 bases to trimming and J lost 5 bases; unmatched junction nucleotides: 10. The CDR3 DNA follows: TGCAGCGGCAATACAGGGGAGAGAACTGAAGCTTTCTTT. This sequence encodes CSGNTGERTEAFF.

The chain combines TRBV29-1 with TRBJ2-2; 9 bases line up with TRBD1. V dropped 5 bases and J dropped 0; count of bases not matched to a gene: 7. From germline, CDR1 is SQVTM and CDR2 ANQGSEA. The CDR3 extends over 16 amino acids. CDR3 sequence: CSVPGDRAPNTGELFF. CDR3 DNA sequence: TGCAGCGTTCCAGGGGACAGGGCGCCGAACACCGGGGAGCTGTTTTTT.

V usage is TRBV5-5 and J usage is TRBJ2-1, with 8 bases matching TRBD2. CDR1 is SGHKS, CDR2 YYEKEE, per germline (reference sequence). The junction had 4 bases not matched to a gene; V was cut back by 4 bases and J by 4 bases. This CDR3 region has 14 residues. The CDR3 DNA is TGTGCCAGCAGCCCGGGGGGGGTTTACAATGAGCAGTTCTTC. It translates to CASSPGGVYNEQFF.

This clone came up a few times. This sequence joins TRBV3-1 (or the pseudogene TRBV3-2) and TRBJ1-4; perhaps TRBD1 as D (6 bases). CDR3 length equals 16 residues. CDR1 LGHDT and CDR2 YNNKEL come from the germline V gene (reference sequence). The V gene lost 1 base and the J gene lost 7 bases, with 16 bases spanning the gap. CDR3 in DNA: TGTGCCAGCAGCCAAGTGCAGGGGCCGGGATCTGAAAAACTGTTTTTT. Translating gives CASSQVQGPGSEKLFF.

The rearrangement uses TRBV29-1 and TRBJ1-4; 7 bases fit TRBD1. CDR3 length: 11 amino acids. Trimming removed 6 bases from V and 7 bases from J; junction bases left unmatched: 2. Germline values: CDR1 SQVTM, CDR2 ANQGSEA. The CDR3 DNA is TGCAGCGTGAACAGGGGTGAAAAACTGTTTTTT. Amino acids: CSVNRGEKLFF.

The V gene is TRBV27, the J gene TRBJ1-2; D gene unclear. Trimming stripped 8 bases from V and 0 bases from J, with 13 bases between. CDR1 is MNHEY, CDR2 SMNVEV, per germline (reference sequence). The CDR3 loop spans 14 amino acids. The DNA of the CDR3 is TGTGCCAGCGCCACCAGGAGATCTAACTATGGCTACACCTTC. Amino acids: CASATRRSNYGYTF.

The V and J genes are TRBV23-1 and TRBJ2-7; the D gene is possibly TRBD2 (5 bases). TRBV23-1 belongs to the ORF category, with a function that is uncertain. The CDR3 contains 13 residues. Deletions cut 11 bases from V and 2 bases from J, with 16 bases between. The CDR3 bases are TGCGCCTCTCCCTGGGAGCCAGCCTACGAGCAGTACTTC. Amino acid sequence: CASPWEPAYEQYF.

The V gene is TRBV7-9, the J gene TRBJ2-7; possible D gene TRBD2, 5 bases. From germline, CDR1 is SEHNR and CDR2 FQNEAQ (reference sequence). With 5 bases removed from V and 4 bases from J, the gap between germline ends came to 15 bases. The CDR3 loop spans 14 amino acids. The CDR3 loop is CASSPWEKSYEQYF. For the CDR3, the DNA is TGTGCCAGCAGCCCCTGGGAGAAATCATACGAGCAGTACTTC.

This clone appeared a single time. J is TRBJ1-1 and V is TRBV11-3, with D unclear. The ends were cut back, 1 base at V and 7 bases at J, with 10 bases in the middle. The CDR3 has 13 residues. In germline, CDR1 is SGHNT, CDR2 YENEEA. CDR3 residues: CASSLGDANEAFF. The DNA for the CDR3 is TGTGCCAGCAGCTTAGGGGATGCTAATGAAGCTTTCTTT.

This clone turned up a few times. DNA of the CDR3: TGTGCCAGCAGTTACCATAAAACAGGGGATCAGCCCCAGCATTTT. It yields the protein CASSYHKTGDQPQHF. This sequence joins TRBV6-9 and TRBJ1-5; 7 positions match TRBD1. V lost 3 bases to trimming and J lost 5 bases; unmatched junction nucleotides: 7. This CDR3 contains 15 residues. Looked up from germline, CDR1 is MNHGY and CDR2 is SVAAGI.